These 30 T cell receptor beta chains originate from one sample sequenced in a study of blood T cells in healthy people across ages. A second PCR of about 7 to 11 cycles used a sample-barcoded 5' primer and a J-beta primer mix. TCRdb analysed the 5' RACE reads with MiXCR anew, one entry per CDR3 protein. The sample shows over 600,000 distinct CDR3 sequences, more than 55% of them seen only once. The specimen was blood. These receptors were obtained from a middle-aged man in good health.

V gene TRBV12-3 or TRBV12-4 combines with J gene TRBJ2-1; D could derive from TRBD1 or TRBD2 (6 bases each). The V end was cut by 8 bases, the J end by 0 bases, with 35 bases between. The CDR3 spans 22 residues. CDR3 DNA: TGTGCCAGCGCCCTGGGGGGTCCGGGGGCACGTGTAATCGCTAGCTCCTACAATGAGCAGTTCTTC. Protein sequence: CASALGGPGARVIASSYNEQFF.

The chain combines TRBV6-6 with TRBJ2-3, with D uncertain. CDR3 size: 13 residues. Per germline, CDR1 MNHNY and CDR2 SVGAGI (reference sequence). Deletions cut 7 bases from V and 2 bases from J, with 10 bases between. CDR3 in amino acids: CASTDGFTDTQYF. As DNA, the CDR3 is TGTGCCAGCACCGACGGTTTCACAGATACGCAGTATTTT.

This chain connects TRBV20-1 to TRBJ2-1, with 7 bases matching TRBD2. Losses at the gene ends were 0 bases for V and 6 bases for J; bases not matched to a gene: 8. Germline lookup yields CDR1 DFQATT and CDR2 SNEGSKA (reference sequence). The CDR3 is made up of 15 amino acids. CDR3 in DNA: TGCAGTGCTAGAGATTCGTCTAGCGGAAGCAATGAGCAGTTCTTC. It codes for CSARDSSSGSNEQFF.

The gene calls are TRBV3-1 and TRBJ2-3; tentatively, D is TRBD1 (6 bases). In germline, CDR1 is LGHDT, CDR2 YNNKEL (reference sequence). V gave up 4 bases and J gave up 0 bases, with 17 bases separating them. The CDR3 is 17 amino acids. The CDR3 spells CASSPPTGSLSTDTQYF. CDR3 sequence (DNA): TGTGCCAGCAGCCCTCCAACAGGGTCTTTAAGCACAGATACGCAGTATTTT.

CDR3: CASGLAVGSVTEAFF. The DNA for the CDR3 is TGTGCTAGTGGTTTGGCGGTTGGCAGTGTTACTGAAGCTTTCTTT. The chain is built from TRBV12-5 and TRBJ1-1; D is unclear. V lost 1 base and J 5 bases, leaving 14 bases between the germline ends. The germline V gene has CDR1 LGHNT and CDR2 FRNRAP. CDR3 size: 15 residues.

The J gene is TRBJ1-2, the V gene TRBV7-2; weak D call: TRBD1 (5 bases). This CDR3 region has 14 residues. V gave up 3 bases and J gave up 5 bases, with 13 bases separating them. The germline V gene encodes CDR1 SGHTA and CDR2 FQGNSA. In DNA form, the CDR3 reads TGTGCCAGCAGCTTCGAAGGGGCGGTGTATGGCTACACCTTC. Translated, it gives CASSFEGAVYGYTF.

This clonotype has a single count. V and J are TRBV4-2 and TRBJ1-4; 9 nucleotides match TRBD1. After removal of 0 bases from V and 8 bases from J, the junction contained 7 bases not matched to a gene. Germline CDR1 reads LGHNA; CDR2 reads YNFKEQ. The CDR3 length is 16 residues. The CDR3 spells CASSQERGTGNEKLFF. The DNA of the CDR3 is TGTGCCAGCAGCCAAGAGAGGGGGACAGGGAACGAAAAACTGTTTTTT.

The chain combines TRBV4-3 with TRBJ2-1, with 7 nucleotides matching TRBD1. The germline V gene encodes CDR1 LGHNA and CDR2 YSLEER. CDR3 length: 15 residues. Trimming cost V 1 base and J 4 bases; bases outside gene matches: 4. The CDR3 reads CASSQALGQYNEQFF. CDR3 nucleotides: TGCGCCAGCAGCCAAGCCCTGGGACAGTACAATGAGCAGTTCTTC.

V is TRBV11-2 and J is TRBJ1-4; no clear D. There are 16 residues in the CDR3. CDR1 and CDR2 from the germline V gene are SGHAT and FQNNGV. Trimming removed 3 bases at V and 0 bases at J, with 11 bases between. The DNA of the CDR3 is TGTGCCAGCAGCTTGGAGGTCCTAACAACTAATGAAAAACTGTTTTTT. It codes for CASSLEVLTTNEKLFF.

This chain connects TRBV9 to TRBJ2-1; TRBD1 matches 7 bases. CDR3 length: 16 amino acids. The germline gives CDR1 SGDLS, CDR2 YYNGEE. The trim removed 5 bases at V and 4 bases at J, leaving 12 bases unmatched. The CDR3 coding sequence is TGTGCCAGCAGAGAGACTCCACAGGGGCTTTACAATGAGCAGTTCTTC. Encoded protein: CASRETPQGLYNEQFF.

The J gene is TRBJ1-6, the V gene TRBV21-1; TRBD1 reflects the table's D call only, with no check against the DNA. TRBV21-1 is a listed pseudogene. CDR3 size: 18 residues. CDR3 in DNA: TGTGCCAGCAGCTCCCGCCCCTCGGACAACGCGTGGAATTCACCCCTCCACTTT. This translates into CASSSRPSDNAWNSPLHF.

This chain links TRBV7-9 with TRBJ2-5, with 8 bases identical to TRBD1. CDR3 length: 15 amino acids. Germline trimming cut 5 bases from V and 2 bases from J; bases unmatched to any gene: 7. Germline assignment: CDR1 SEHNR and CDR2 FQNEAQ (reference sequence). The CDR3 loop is CASSRPGTGQETQYF. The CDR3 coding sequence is TGTGCCAGCAGCCGGCCCGGGACAGGACAAGAGACCCAGTACTTC. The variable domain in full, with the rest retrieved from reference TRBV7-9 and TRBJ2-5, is DTGVSQNPRHKITKRGQNVTFRCDPISEHNRLYWYRQTLGQGPEFLTYFQNEAQLEKSRLLSDRFSAERPKGSFSTLEIQRTEQGDSAMYLCASSRPGTGQETQYFGPGTRLLVL.

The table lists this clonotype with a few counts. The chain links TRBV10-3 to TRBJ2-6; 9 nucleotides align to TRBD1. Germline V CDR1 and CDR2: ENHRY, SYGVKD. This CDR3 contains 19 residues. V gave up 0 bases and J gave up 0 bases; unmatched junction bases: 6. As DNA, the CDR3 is TGTGCCATCAGTGAGTCGAGGACAGGGGTGAACTCTGGGGCCAACGTCCTGACTTTC. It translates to CAISESRTGVNSGANVLTF.

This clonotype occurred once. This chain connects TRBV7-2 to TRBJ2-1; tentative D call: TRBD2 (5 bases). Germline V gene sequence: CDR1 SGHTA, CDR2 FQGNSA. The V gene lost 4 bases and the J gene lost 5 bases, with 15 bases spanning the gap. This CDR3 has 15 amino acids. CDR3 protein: CASSSGYAGNNEQFF. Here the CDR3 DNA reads TGTGCCAGCAGCTCGGGTTATGCGGGTAACAATGAGCAGTTCTTC.

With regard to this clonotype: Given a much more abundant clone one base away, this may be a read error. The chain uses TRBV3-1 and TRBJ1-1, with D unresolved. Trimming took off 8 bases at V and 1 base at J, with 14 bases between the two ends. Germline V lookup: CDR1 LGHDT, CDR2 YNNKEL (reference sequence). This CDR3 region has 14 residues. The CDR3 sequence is CASRYRRGNTEAFF. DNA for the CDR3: TGTGCCAGCCGCTATCGACGGGGGAACACTGAAGCTTTCTTT.

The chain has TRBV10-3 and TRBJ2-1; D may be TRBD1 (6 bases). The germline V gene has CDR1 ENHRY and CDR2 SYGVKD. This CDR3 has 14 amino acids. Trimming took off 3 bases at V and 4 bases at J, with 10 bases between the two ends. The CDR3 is CAISEGTQYNEQFF. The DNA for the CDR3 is TGTGCCATCAGTGAAGGGACACAGTACAATGAGCAGTTCTTC.

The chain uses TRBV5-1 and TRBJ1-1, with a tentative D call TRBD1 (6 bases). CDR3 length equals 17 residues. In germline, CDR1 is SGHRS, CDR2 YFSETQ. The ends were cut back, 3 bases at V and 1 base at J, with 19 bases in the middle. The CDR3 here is CASSSPVLLGGNTEAFF. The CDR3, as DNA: TGCGCCAGCAGCTCCCCGGTATTATTAGGGGGGAACACTGAAGCTTTCTTT. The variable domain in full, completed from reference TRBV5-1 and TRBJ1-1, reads KAGVTQTPRYLIKTRGQQVTLSCSPISGHRSVSWYQQTPGQGLQFLFEYFSETQRNKGNFPGRFSGRQFSNSRSEMNVSTLELGDSALYLCASSSPVLLGGNTEAFFGQGTRLTVV.

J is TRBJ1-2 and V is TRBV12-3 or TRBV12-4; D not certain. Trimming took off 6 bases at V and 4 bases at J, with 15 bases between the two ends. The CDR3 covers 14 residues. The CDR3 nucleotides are TGTGCCAGCAGCGTCGGACGCCAACCCTATGGCTACACCTTC. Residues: CASSVGRQPYGYTF.

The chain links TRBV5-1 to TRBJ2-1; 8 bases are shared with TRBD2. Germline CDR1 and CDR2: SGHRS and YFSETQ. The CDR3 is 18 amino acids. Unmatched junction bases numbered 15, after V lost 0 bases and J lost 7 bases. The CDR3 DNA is TGCGCCAGCAGCTTGGCTAGGAGCGGGGGAGTACAATTGAATGAGCAGTTCTTC. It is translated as CASSLARSGGVQLNEQFF.

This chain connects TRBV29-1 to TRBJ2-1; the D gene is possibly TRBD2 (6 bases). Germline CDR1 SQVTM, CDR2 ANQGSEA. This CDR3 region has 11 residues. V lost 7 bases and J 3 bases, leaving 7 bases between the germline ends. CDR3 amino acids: CSGDFYNEQFF. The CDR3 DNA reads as TGCAGCGGGGACTTCTACAATGAGCAGTTCTTC.

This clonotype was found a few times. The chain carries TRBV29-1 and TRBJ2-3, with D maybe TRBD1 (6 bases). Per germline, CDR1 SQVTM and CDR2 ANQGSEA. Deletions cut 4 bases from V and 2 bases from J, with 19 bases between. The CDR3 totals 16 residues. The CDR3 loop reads CSVVRGPPEDTDTQYF. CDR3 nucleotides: TGCAGCGTTGTCAGGGGCCCACCCGAGGACACAGATACGCAGTATTTT.

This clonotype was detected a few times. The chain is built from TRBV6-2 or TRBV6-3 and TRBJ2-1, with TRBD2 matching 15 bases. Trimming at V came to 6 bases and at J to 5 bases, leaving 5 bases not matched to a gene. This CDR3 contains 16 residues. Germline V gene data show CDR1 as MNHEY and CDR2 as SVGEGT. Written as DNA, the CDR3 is TGTGCCAGCAGGAAAGGACTAGCGGGAGGGCACAATGAGCAGTTCTTC. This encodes CASRKGLAGGHNEQFF.

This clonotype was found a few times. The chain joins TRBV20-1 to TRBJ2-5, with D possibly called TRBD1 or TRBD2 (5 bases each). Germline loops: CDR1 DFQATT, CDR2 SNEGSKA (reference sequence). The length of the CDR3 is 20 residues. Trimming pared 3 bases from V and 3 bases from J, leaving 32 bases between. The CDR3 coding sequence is TGCAGTGCTAGCCCTGGGGGAGCCCTTCTCGTGTCTGCAGTAGAAGAGACCCAGTACTTC. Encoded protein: CSASPGGALLVSAVEETQYF.

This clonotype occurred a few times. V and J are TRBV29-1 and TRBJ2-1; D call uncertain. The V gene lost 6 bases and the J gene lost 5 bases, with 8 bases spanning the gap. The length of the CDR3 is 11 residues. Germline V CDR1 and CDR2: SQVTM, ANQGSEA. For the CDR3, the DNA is TGCAGCGTGGCGCGGAACAATGAGCAGTTCTTC. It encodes CSVARNNEQFF.

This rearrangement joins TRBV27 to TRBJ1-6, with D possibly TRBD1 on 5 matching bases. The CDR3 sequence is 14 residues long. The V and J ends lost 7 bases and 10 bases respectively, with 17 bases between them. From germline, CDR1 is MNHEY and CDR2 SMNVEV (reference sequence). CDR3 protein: CASTTPGGWSPLHF. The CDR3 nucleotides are TGTGCCAGCACCACTCCCGGGGGGTGGTCACCCCTCCACTTT.

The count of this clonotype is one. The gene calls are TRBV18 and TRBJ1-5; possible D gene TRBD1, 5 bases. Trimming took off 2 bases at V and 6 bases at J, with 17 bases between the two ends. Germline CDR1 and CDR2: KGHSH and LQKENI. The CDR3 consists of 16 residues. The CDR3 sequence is CASSPVSGGSVQPQHF. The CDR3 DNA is TGTGCCAGCTCACCAGTCAGCGGGGGGTCGGTTCAGCCCCAGCATTTT.

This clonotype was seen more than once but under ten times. DNA of the CDR3: TGTGCCAGCAGTTACCAGGGGGGGACTGAAGCTTTCTTT. This translates into CASSYQGGTEAFF. The V call is TRBV27, the J call TRBJ1-1; 7 bases agree with TRBD1. Looked up from germline, CDR1 is MNHEY and CDR2 is SMNVEV (reference sequence). Germline trimming cut 4 bases from V and 5 bases from J; bases unmatched to any gene: 4. This CDR3 has 13 amino acids.

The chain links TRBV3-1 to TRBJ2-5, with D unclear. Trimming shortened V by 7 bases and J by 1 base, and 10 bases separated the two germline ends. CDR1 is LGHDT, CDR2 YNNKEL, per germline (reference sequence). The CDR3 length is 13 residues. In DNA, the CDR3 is TGTGCCAGCACCCTTTCTAGCCAAGAGACCCAGTACTTC. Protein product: CASTLSSQETQYF.

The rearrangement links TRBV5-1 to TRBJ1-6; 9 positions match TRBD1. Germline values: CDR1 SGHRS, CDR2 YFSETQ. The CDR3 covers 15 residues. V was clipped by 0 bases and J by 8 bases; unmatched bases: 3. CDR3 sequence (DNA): TGCGCCAGCAGCTTGGGGACAGGGGCGGATTCACCCCTCCACTTT. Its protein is CASSLGTGADSPLHF.

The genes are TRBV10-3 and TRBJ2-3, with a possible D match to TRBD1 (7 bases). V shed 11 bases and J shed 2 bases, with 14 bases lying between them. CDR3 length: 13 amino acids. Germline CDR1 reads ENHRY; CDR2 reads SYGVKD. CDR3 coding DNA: TGTGCCTCCCAGGGGGGATACACAGATACGCAGTATTTT. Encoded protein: CASQGGYTDTQYF.